Following are 10 T cell receptor beta chains from one sample sequenced in a study of regulatory T cells in long-lasting Graves disease. Through Arm-PCR of CDR3 regions and iRepertoire HTBI primers, TCR beta libraries were built. TCRdb processed the multiplex PCR reads anew with MiXCR; each CDR3 protein has one entry. The sample consists of a few hundred thousand distinct CDR3 sequences, 13% to 15% of them appearing once. Time point reported: newly diagnosed GD, antithyroid drugs for less than 3 months. Extracted RNA from PBMCs served as the source of the TCR library. This sample was shared with a second study, whose subject was T cells in Graves' hyperthyroidism and ophthalmopathy.

The specimen was peripheral blood mononuclear cells (PBMCs), collected at new diagnosis, from a patient treated with antithyroid drugs. Receptors originate from a woman aged 45-65 years with Graves disease.

Regarding this clonotype: A much larger clone differs from this one at a single base, so this may be a read error. The gene calls are TRBV13 and TRBJ2-7; perhaps TRBD1 as D (6 bases). Germline assignment: CDR1 PRHDT and CDR2 FYEKMQ (reference sequence). With 4 bases removed from V and 3 bases from J, the gap between germline ends came to 16 bases. This CDR3 comprises 15 residues. CDR3: CASSSSGQIYYEQYF. DNA for the CDR3: TGTGCCAGCAGCTCTTCAGGACAGATATACTACGAGCAGTACTTC.

In its sample, this clonotype was seen a few times. The chain carries TRBV7-3 and TRBJ2-3; TRBD1 agrees at 7 bases. CDR1 is SGHTA and CDR2 is FQGTGA in the germline V gene. This CDR3 has 15 amino acids. Trimming cost V 4 bases and J 6 bases; bases outside gene matches: 10. CDR3 in DNA: TGTGCCAGCAGCTACCTCACAGGGGCCAGGGATACGCAGTATTTT. Protein sequence: CASSYLTGARDTQYF.

This clonotype was picked up many times. The chain carries TRBV2 and TRBJ2-5; D remains unclear. The CDR3 contains 14 residues. Trimming shortened V by 5 bases and J by 3 bases, and 13 bases separated the two germline ends. Germline CDR1 and CDR2: SNHLY and FYNNEI. CDR3 DNA sequence: TGTGCCAGCAGTTTCAGTTTAAGGGAAGAGACCCAGTACTTC. Its protein product is CASSFSLREETQYF. Variable domain in full (rest from reference TRBV2 and TRBJ2-5): EPEVTQTPSHQVTQMGQEVILRCVPISNHLYFYWYRQILGQKVEFLVSFYNNEISEKSEIFDDQFSVERPDGSNFTLKIRSTKLEDSAMYFCASSFSLREETQYFGPGTRLLVL.

There are a few counts of this clonotype. The genes are TRBV9 and TRBJ1-1; 8 positions agree with TRBD1. Germline trimming cut 1 base from V and 7 bases from J; bases unmatched to any gene: 6. The germline gives CDR1 SGDLS, CDR2 YYNGEE. The length of the CDR3 is 14 residues. The CDR3 sequence is CASSVSQGAGEAFF. DNA of the CDR3: TGTGCCAGCAGCGTAAGTCAGGGGGCGGGTGAAGCTTTCTTT.

For this clonotype: A much larger clone lies one base from this, so it may be a read error. This chain links TRBV28 with TRBJ2-7, with 8 bases identical to TRBD1. Germline V gene data show CDR1 as MDHEN and CDR2 as SYDVKM. This CDR3 spans 18 amino acids. The ends lost 3 bases at V and 2 bases at J; junction bases unmatched: 15. Here the CDR3 DNA reads TGTGCCAGCAGTTTCCCCACCCGGGGACAGGCGTTAACCTACGAGCAGTACTTC. Translation: CASSFPTRGQALTYEQYF. Full variable domain (missing parts from reference TRBV28 and TRBJ2-7): DVKVTQSSRYLVKRTGEKVFLECVQDMDHENMFWYRQDPGLGLRLIYFSYDVKMKEKGDIPEGYSVSREKKERFSLILESASTNQTSMYLCASSFPTRGQALTYEQYFGPGTRLTVT.

There are many counts of this clonotype. The chain recombines TRBV11-2 with TRBJ1-3, with D unresolved. CDR1 and CDR2 (germline): SGHAT, FQNNGV. The CDR3 is 14 residues long. V lost 0 bases and J 7 bases, leaving 10 bases between the germline ends. CDR3 DNA: TGTGCCAGCAGCTTAGATCATGTTGGGAACACCATATATTTT. The encoded protein is CASSLDHVGNTIYF.

With respect to this clonotype: This may arise from a read error, as a much more abundant clone is one base away. The chain is built from TRBV6-1 and TRBJ1-5; TRBD1 aligns across 7 bases. The V gene's germline CDR1 is MNHNS and CDR2 SASEGT. The CDR3 runs to 13 residues. V was pared by 8 bases and J by 3 bases, with 4 bases of the junction left unmatched. CDR3 protein: CASRDRDNQPQHF. In nucleotides, the CDR3 is TGTGCCAGCCGGGACAGAGACAATCAGCCCCAGCATTTT.

This clonotype came up a few times. The chain combines TRBV3-1 with TRBJ2-1; 10 positions match TRBD2. The V gene end was trimmed by 0 bases and the J gene end by 0 bases; junction bases not matched to a gene: 5. The CDR3 loop spans 18 amino acids. From germline, CDR1 is LGHDT and CDR2 YNNKEL (reference sequence). CDR3 sequence reads: CASSQEGLATSSYNEQFF. The CDR3 DNA reads TGTGCCAGCAGCCAAGAGGGACTAGCGACGAGCTCCTACAATGAGCAGTTCTTC.

The V call is TRBV28, the J call TRBJ2-4, with D perhaps being TRBD1 or TRBD2 (6 bases each). Trimming shortened V by 3 bases and J by 4 bases, and 13 bases separated the two germline ends. Germline values: CDR1 MDHEN, CDR2 SYDVKM. The CDR3 has 15 amino acids. The CDR3, as DNA: TGTGCCAGCAGTTTCTCTGGGGGGCAGAAAAACATTCAGTACTTC. Translation gives CASSFSGGQKNIQYF.

At least ten counts were recorded for this clonotype. In DNA form, the CDR3 reads TGCAGCGTTGGACAGGGGCTCCCCTACGAGCAGTACTTC. The encoded protein is CSVGQGLPYEQYF. The chain combines TRBV29-1 with TRBJ2-7, with 8 nucleotides matching TRBD1. The CDR3 has 13 residues. V was pared by 4 bases and J by 2 bases, with 4 bases of the junction left unmatched. Germline assignment: CDR1 SQVTM and CDR2 ANQGSEA.